This T cell receptor (beta chain) was observed in a study of blood T cells in healthy people across ages. Overall study: Through template switching, about one barcoded beta molecule was captured per two T cells, as measured in model experiments. Study findings and constraints: Fewer expanded clones and more diversity marked long-lived versus aged donors.

In this sample, this clonotype turned up a few times. Its cognate antigen is unknown. Next came a second PCR, run for roughly 6 to 11 cycles, which used a sample-barcoded 5' primer along with a J-beta primer mix. A tag from a template-switch adaptor with 12 random nucleotides marked each cDNA molecule. TCRdb called the 5' RACE reads again in MiXCR, with one record for every CDR3 protein. The profile covers around 1,600,000 distinct CDR3 sequences, with approximately 43% appearing a single time and less than 5% taken by the ten largest. The CDR3 has 15 residues. Germline trimming cut 6 bases from V and 1 base from J; bases unmatched to any gene: 10. Germline CDR1 DFQATT, CDR2 SNEGSKA (reference sequence). PBMCs numbering at least 6 million were isolated per sample.

The rearrangement links TRBV20-1 to TRBJ2-3; 7 nucleotides match TRBD1. The specimen sequenced was blood. This TCR came from a woman aged 18-29 years in good health. In DNA, the CDR3 is TGCAGTGCCATCGGACAGGCAACCCGCACAGATACGCAGTATTTT. Translated: CSAIGQATRTDTQYF.